This T cell receptor beta chain was captured by sequencing in a study of T cells after yellow fever vaccination. About the research overall: SMART-Seq v4 Ultra Low Input handled preparation of low-cell-number fractions. Study-wide results and caveats: FACS-sorted repertoires could contain abundant clonotypes contaminating from the bulk population. Weaker, the secondary response had a peak occurring faster, on day 5 versus 15.

This clonotype has at least ten counts. Its antigen remains unknown. TCRdb fed the 5' RACE reads into MiXCR, producing one record per CDR3 protein. The table lists some 500,000 distinct CDR3 sequences, roughly 14% of them singletons. Germline CDR1 and CDR2: SEHNR and FQNEAQ (reference sequence). Trimming pared 2 bases from V and 14 bases from J, leaving 20 bases between. CDR3 length: 14 residues. This clonotype was obtained from a young man who received the YFV17D yellow fever vaccine. Material: PBMCs, obtained on the day of the yellow fever booster vaccination. The J gene is TRBJ2-3, the V gene TRBV7-9; D unclear. CDR3 bases: TGTGCCAGCAGCTTAAAGAGACTTGGTCCTCTGCTGTATTTT. Residues: CASSLKRLGPLLYF.